The entry below describes one TCR beta chain. The data were obtained in a study of neoadjuvant anti-PD-1 for oral cavity cancer. Time point denoted: after neoadjuvant nivolumab, at surgical resection. The CDR3 contains 16 residues. Method: immunoSEQ multiplex PCR; TCRdb's copy keeps in-frame clones and lacks some. The table lists tens of thousands of clones, 25% to 30% of them singletons. The specimen was tumor tissue, collected after nivolumab (anti-PD-1) treatment. The receptor was isolated from a person between 40 and 85 years old with oral cavity squamous cell carcinoma. This chain joins TRBV21-1 and TRBJ2-1; the table gives TRBD2 as D, unverified against the DNA. TRBV21-1 is noted as a pseudogene. CDR3 amino acids: CASSSALAGESNEQFF. The CDR3 DNA reads as TGTGCCAGCAGCAGCGCCCTAGCGGGAGAATCAAATGAGCAGTTCTTC.